The clone carrying this T cell receptor beta chain was detected only a few times. In the original workflow: Reference gene primers were amplified, and this amplification served to estimate nucleated cell counts. TCRdb's table, derived via immunoSEQ multiplex PCR, lists solely in-frame clones and lacks some. V, J and clone size were drawn from that table, and D and trimming were deduced from the DNA. Of about 200,000 clones listed, over 70% are singletons. V lost 4 bases, J lost 1 base, and 14 bases lay in between. Germline V lookup: CDR1 SGHRS, CDR2 YFSETQ. This CDR3 has 15 residues. The data derive from a study of blood T cell repertoires in COVID-19. Study details: Donors in the United States, Italy and Spain gave samples during acute or convalescent COVID-19. T cells, B-cell-depleted T cells, or PBMCs supplied cDNA or gDNA.

Material for sequencing was peripheral blood. This rearrangement joins TRBV5-1 to TRBJ1-2, with D possibly matching TRBD1 (6 bases). The source of this sequence is a woman older than 75 with acute or convalescent COVID-19. CDR3 nucleotides: TGCGCCAGCAGCCAAGGAACAGGGATTAACTATGGCTACACCTTC. As protein: CASSQGTGINYGYTF.